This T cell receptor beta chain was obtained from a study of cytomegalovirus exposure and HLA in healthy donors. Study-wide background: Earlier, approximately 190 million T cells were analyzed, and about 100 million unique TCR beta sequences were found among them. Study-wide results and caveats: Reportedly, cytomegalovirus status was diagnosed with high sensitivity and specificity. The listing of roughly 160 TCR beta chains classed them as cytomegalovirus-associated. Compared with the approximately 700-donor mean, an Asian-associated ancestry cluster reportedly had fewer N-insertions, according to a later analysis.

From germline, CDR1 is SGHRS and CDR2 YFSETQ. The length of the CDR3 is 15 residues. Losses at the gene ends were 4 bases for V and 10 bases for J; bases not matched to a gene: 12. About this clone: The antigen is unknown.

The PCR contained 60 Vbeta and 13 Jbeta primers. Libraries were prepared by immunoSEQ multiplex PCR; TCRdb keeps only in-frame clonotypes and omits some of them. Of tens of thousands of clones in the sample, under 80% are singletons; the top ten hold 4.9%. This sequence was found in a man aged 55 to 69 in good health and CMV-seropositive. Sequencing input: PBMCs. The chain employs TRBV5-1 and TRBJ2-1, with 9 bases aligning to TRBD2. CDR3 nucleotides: TGCGCCAGCAGCCTTGGGACTAGCCTCGGGCGGGAGCAGTTCTTC. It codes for CASSLGTSLGREQFF.